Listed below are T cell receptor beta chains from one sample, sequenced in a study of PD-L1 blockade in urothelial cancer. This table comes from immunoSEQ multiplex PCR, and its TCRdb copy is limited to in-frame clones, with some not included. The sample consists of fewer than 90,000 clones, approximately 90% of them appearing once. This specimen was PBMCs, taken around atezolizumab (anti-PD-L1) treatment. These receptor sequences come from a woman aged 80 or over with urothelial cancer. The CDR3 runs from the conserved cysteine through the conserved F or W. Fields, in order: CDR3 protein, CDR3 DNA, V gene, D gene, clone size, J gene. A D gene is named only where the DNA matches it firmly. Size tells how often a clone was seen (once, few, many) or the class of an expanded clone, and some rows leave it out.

CDR3: CASIPQGSNQPQHF
DNA: TGTGCCAGCATTCCCCAGGGTAGCAATCAGCCCCAGCATTTT
V: TRBV6-1
D: -
size: -
J: TRBJ1-5

CDR3: CASSPDTRQQYF
DNA: TGTGCCAGCAGCCCCGACACCCGGCAGCAGTACTTC
V: TRBV6-5
D: -
size: -
J: TRBJ2-7

CDR3: CASCTGTSGRAGELFF
DNA: TGTGCCAGCTGCACCGGGACTAGCGGGAGGGCCGGGGAGCTGTTTTTT
V: TRBV28
D: TRBD2
size: once
J: TRBJ2-2

CDR3: CASSLAGTGRTEAFF
DNA: TGTGCCAGCAGCTTAGCCGGGACAGGGAGAACTGAAGCTTTCTTT
V: TRBV7-2
D: TRBD1
size: -
J: TRBJ1-1

CDR3: CASTPRGTEAFF
DNA: TGTGCCAGCACTCCCCGAGGGACTGAAGCTTTCTTT
V: TRBV6-1
D: -
size: -
J: TRBJ1-1

CDR3: CAWSVNRGQGVTEAFF
DNA: TGTGCCTGGAGTGTAAATCGGGGACAGGGGGTCACTGAAGCTTTCTTT
V: TRBV30
D: TRBD1
size: -
J: TRBJ1-1

CDR3: CSVSPGTEAFF
DNA: TGCAGCGTTTCCCCGGGGACTGAAGCTTTCTTT
V: TRBV29-1
D: -
size: few
J: TRBJ1-1

CDR3: CASSVGDVRNRNEQFF
DNA: TGTGCCAGCAGCGTAGGTGATGTGAGGAACCGCAATGAGCAGTTCTTC
V: TRBV9
D: -
size: -
J: TRBJ2-1

CDR3: CASRREGRNEQFF
DNA: TGTGCCAGTAGGAGAGAGGGCCGGAATGAGCAGTTCTTC
V: TRBV19
D: -
size: -
J: TRBJ2-1

CDR3: CASSPGLRATNEKLFF
DNA: TGTGCCAGCAGCCCAGGGTTGCGTGCTACTAATGAAAAACTGTTTTTT
V: TRBV14
D: -
size: -
J: TRBJ1-4

CDR3: CASPGVASSNNEQFF
DNA: TGTGCCAGCCCCGGTGTAGCGAGCTCCAACAATGAGCAGTTCTTC
V: TRBV2
D: -
size: -
J: TRBJ2-1

CDR3: CASSPSGTDNYGYTF
DNA: TGTGCCAGCTCACCCTCCGGGACAGATAACTATGGCTACACCTTC
V: TRBV18
D: TRBD1
size: -
J: TRBJ1-2

CDR3: CASSIGDRGNQPQHF
DNA: TGTGCCAGTAGTATAGGGGACAGGGGCAATCAGCCCCAGCATTTT
V: TRBV19
D: TRBD1
size: -
J: TRBJ1-5

CDR3: CASSRVQTDTQYF
DNA: TGTGCCAGCAGCAGAGTCCAAACAGATACGCAGTATTTT
V: TRBV7-9
D: -
size: once
J: TRBJ2-3

CDR3: CASGAGDEQFF
DNA: TGCGCCAGCGGGGCAGGCGATGAGCAGTTCTTC
V: TRBV10-2
D: -
size: -
J: TRBJ2-1

CDR3: CASSYTGKQFF
DNA: TGTGCCAGCAGTTACACAGGGAAGCAGTTCTTC
V: TRBV6-5
D: -
size: -
J: TRBJ2-1

CDR3: CASSPARDRNYGYTF
DNA: TGTGCCAGCAGCCCAGCCCGGGACAGGAACTATGGCTACACCTTC
V: TRBV7-3
D: TRBD1
size: -
J: TRBJ1-2

CDR3: CSVAASGSGETQYF
DNA: TGCAGCGTTGCGGCTAGCGGGAGTGGGGAGACCCAGTACTTC
V: TRBV29-1
D: TRBD2
size: -
J: TRBJ2-5

CDR3: CASSFGGYEKLFF
DNA: TGCGCCAGCAGCTTTGGGGGCTATGAAAAACTGTTTTTT
V: TRBV5-1
D: -
size: -
J: TRBJ1-4

CDR3: CATSRDRGQGPSYTYNEQFF
DNA: TGTGCCACCAGCAGAGATCGTGGACAGGGGCCCTCTTATACCTACAATGAGCAGTTCTTC
V: TRBV15
D: TRBD1
size: -
J: TRBJ2-1

CDR3: CASSNQGNSNQPQHF
DNA: TGTGCCAGTAGTAACCAGGGGAACTCGAATCAGCCCCAGCATTTT
V: TRBV19
D: -
size: -
J: TRBJ1-5

CDR3: CASRADREGNQPQHF
DNA: TGTGCCAGTAGGGCCGACAGGGAAGGCAATCAGCCCCAGCATTTT
V: TRBV19
D: TRBD1
size: -
J: TRBJ1-5

CDR3: CASSVLQSTDTQYF
DNA: TGTGCCAGCAGCGTCTTGCAGAGCACAGATACGCAGTATTTT
V: TRBV9
D: -
size: -
J: TRBJ2-3

CDR3: CASRDRGTYEQYF
DNA: TGTGCCAGTAGGGACAGGGGGACCTACGAGCAGTACTTC
V: TRBV19
D: TRBD1
size: once
J: TRBJ2-7

CDR3: CASSLDPGGGSGNTIYF
DNA: TGTGCCAGCAGCTTGGATCCCGGGGGAGGCTCTGGAAACACCATATATTTT
V: TRBV5-5
D: -
size: -
J: TRBJ1-3

CDR3: CASSEAGQLSGKLFF
DNA: TGTGCCAGCAGTGAAGCGGGCCAGCTTTCAGGAAAACTGTTTTTT
V: TRBV6-1
D: -
size: -
J: TRBJ1-4

CDR3: CASSQGTGAMVSGANVLTF
DNA: TGTGCCAGCAGCCAAGGGACAGGGGCGATGGTTTCTGGGGCCAACGTCCTGACTTTC
V: TRBV5-4
D: TRBD1
size: -
J: TRBJ2-6

CDR3: CASSSGYNYGYTF
DNA: TGTGCCAGCAGCTCGGGGTACAACTATGGCTACACCTTC
V: TRBV28
D: -
size: few
J: TRBJ1-2

CDR3: CASSRVGTTSYEQYF
DNA: TGTGCCAGCAGCCGCGTAGGGACTACTTCCTACGAGCAGTACTTC
V: TRBV11-2
D: TRBD2
size: once
J: TRBJ2-7

CDR3: CASSAPALRRYNEQFF
DNA: TGTGCCAGCAGCGCACCAGCCCTCAGGCGATACAATGAGCAGTTCTTC
V: TRBV7-2
D: -
size: -
J: TRBJ2-1

CDR3: CASSQQGFGSEQFF
DNA: TGTGCCAGCAGCCAACAGGGTTTCGGGAGTGAGCAGTTCTTC
V: TRBV14
D: -
size: -
J: TRBJ2-1